The 25 T cell receptor beta chains below all came from one sample that was sequenced in a study of CXCR3-negative and CXCR3-positive naive CD8 T cells. Regarding the study as a whole: More hydrophobic TRB CDR3s occurred in CXCR3-positive than in CXCR3-negative naive cells.

Antigens of these TCRs are unknown. UMI-tagged TRB cDNA libraries were built via 5' RACE. TCRdb reprocessed the 5' RACE reads; each CDR3 protein has one entry and no DNA is given. With around 140,000 distinct CDR3 sequences in the sample, the ten largest clones hold 0.41%. The sequenced sample consisted of naive CXCR3+ CD8+ T cells from blood. Subset specified: CD45RO-CCR7+CD27+CD95- naive CD8+ T cells expressing CXCR3 (TNR3+). These TCRs come from a human donor in good health. Some clones in this sample may be carry-over from other donors' samples.

The rearrangement links TRBV7-2 to TRBJ2-1; TCRdb's D gene call, TRBD1, goes unchecked for lack of DNA. CDR3 length equals 14 residues. Germline V gives CDR1 SGHTA, CDR2 FQGNSA. Here the CDR3 reads CASSLYGRGNEQFF. Filled out from reference TRBV7-2 and TRBJ2-1, the complete variable domain reads GAGVSQSPSNKVTEKGKDVELRCDPISGHTALYWYRQSLGQGLEFLIYFQGNSAPDKSGLPSDRFSAERTGGSVSTLTIQRTQQEDSAVYLCASSLYGRGNEQFFGPGTRLTVL.

The chain carries TRBV12-3 or TRBV12-4 and TRBJ2-2; TCRdb selects TRBD1, and the lack of DNA leaves this call unchecked. There are 16 residues in the CDR3. The CDR3 reads CASSSDQGVNTGELFF.

The chain links TRBV4-2 to TRBJ2-1. Germline loops: CDR1 LGHNA, CDR2 YNFKEQ. The CDR3 extends over 16 amino acids. The CDR3: CASSQVGVGDYNEQFF.

This chain uses TRBV7-9 with TRBJ2-7; the TRBD2 assignment by TCRdb is unverifiable without DNA. The CDR3 is made up of 18 amino acids. The germline V gene has CDR1 SEHNR and CDR2 FQNEAQ (reference sequence). The CDR3 region is CASSSSILGLAGLGEQYF.

The chain employs TRBV19 and TRBJ1-1. The CDR3 is 15 amino acids. Per the germline V gene, CDR1 is LNHDA and CDR2 is SQIVND (reference sequence). CDR3 sequence: CASSMGSGFNTEAFF.

The chain has TRBV7-6 and TRBJ2-1; TCRdb's D gene call, TRBD2, goes unchecked for lack of DNA. From germline, CDR1 is SGHVS and CDR2 FNYEAQ. The CDR3 contains 16 residues. The CDR3 sequence: CASSLALGEGPNEQFF.

This rearrangement joins TRBV20-1 to TRBJ2-7; TCRdb selects TRBD1, and the lack of DNA leaves this call unchecked. Germline V gene lookup returns CDR1 DFQATT and CDR2 SNEGSKA (reference sequence). The CDR3 contains 13 residues. The chain's CDR3 is CSARWGLKYEQYF.

This chain connects TRBV29-1 to TRBJ1-1. The germline CDR1 and CDR2 sequences are SQVTM and ANQGSEA. This CDR3 is 12 amino acids long. This chain's CDR3 is CSVILKNTEAFF.

The chain joins TRBV9 to TRBJ2-7. The CDR3 covers 14 residues. Germline loops: CDR1 SGDLS, CDR2 YYNGEE. CDR3 sequence: CASSVGDSSYEQYF.

The chain employs TRBV29-1 and TRBJ2-7; TCRdb's assignment of TRBD1 cannot be checked, as there is no DNA. The CDR3 runs to 13 residues. Germline CDR1 reads SQVTM; CDR2 reads ANQGSEA. The CDR3 reads CSVESGQGIEQYF.

This rearrangement joins TRBV21-1 to TRBJ1-1; TCRdb picks TRBD1, but there is no DNA to check that call. TRBV21-1 is described as a pseudogene. The CDR3 runs to 15 residues. CDR3 sequence: CAGSHSGRMNTEAFF.

The chain carries TRBV2 and TRBJ2-2; TCRdb gives TRBD1 as the D gene, but with no DNA this cannot be confirmed. Germline values: CDR1 SNHLY, CDR2 FYNNEI. The CDR3 totals 15 residues. CDR3 sequence reads: CASKGETDWSGELFF.

The V and J genes are TRBV20-1 and TRBJ2-7. CDR1 is DFQATT and CDR2 is SNEGSKA in the germline V gene (reference sequence). The CDR3 runs to 11 residues. The chain's CDR3 is CSARDPYEQYF.

The V gene is TRBV12-3 or TRBV12-4, the J gene TRBJ2-2; TCRdb outputs TRBD1, but without DNA this stays unchecked. The CDR3 is 16 amino acids. CDR3 amino acids: CASSPRPTGISGELFF.

This sequence joins TRBV28 and TRBJ2-1; TCRdb selects TRBD2, and the lack of DNA leaves this call unchecked. The CDR3 runs 14 residues. Germline-derived CDR1 and CDR2 are MDHEN and SYDVKM. This chain's CDR3 is CASSWTSGSNEQFF.

The CDR3 region is CASSVEGRAANTIYF. The chain couples TRBV9 to TRBJ1-3. The germline V gene has CDR1 SGDLS and CDR2 YYNGEE. This CDR3 contains 15 residues.

The genes are TRBV12-3 or TRBV12-4 and TRBJ2-5. The CDR3 extends over 13 amino acids. The CDR3 sequence: CASSLFREETQYF.

The chain couples TRBV27 to TRBJ2-7; TCRdb reports TRBD1, a call that lacks DNA to check it against. Germline CDR1 and CDR2: MNHEY and SMNVEV (reference sequence). The CDR3 is 15 amino acids. CDR3: CASSFRSSGGDEQYF.

This chain connects TRBV28 to TRBJ2-7; TCRdb calls TRBD1, which cannot be checked without DNA. CDR1 is MDHEN, CDR2 SYDVKM, per germline. CDR3 size: 20 residues. The CDR3 loop is CASSLGQVISGITSLGEQYF.

V usage is TRBV28 and J usage is TRBJ1-5. The CDR3 covers 15 residues. Germline CDR1 MDHEN, CDR2 SYDVKM. CDR3 region: CASNSRGFGNQPQHF.

This chain joins TRBV19 and TRBJ1-1; TCRdb calls TRBD1, which cannot be checked without DNA. This CDR3 contains 12 residues. CDR1 is LNHDA and CDR2 is SQIVND in the germline V gene (reference sequence). The CDR3 sequence is CATLTVNTEAFF.

The chain joins TRBV11-2 to TRBJ1-1; TCRdb returns TRBD1, unconfirmable since there is no DNA. The germline gives CDR1 SGHAT, CDR2 FQNNGV. The CDR3 length is 16 residues. The CDR3 reads CASSLDPGARNTEAFF.

The chain combines TRBV12-3 or TRBV12-4 with TRBJ2-1; TCRdb's D call of TRBD2 is untestable without DNA. The length of the CDR3 is 14 residues. The CDR3 loop reads CASLRAGVYNEQFF.

The CDR3 spells CASSLGGIAGASYNEQFF. The chain has TRBV7-2 and TRBJ2-1; TCRdb's D gene call, TRBD2, goes unchecked for lack of DNA. Germline V gene sequence: CDR1 SGHTA, CDR2 FQGNSA. The CDR3 is 18 amino acids.

This chain links TRBV20-1 with TRBJ2-5; lacking DNA, the TRBD2 call made by TCRdb goes unchecked. CDR3 length: 19 amino acids. Germline loops: CDR1 DFQATT, CDR2 SNEGSKA (reference sequence). The chain's CDR3 is CSVRASGSQVPSAWETQYF.